These 23 T cell receptor beta chains were all obtained from the same sample, sequenced in a study of cytomegalovirus exposure and HLA in healthy donors (dated by TCRdb to the late 2010s). Receptors were amplified or captured by the immunoSEQ multiplex PCR assay. For the multiplex PCR, a mixture combining 60 forward primers for TCR Vbeta segments and 13 reverse primers for TCR Jbeta segments was used. Here the immuneACCESS table is served through TCRdb, limited to in-frame sequences with V and J called. Missing clones are a known gap in these copies; in checked studies unresolved V genes cover under half, and the rest lacks a known reason. The sample has roughly 110,000 clones on record, over 60% of them singletons. The ten largest make up approximately 4.2% of the sample. The sample comprised PBMCs. These receptors all come from a male donor in good health and CMV-seronegative.

This clone has just one count. The J gene is TRBJ1-1, the V gene TRBV28, with D unresolved. V was clipped by 2 bases and J by 6 bases, with 13 bases between them. This CDR3 is 14 amino acids long. The germline V gene encodes CDR1 MDHEN and CDR2 SYDVKM. The CDR3, as DNA: TGTGCCAGCAGTTTAGAGTTCAGAGGTTCTGAAGCTTTCTTT. It encodes CASSLEFRGSEAFF.

This clone was counted once. The chain couples TRBV27 to TRBJ1-6, with unresolved D. The germline V and J ends were trimmed by 4 bases and 8 bases, with 9 bases remaining between them. In germline, CDR1 is MNHEY, CDR2 SMNVEV (reference sequence). The CDR3 loop spans 13 amino acids. CDR3 sequence (DNA): TGTGCCAGCAGTTCTCTACCTTATTCACCCCTCCACTTT. Translation gives CASSSLPYSPLHF.

The chain combines TRBV29-1 with TRBJ2-1, with 7 bases identical to TRBD1. J lost 6 bases, V lost 5 bases, and 1 base had no gene match. Germline V gives CDR1 SQVTM, CDR2 ANQGSEA. This CDR3 is built from 11 residues. CDR3 residues: CSVRGLNEQFF. The CDR3 DNA sequence: TGCAGCGTTAGGGGGCTCAATGAGCAGTTCTTC.

The chain joins TRBV18 to TRBJ2-2, with D possibly TRBD1 on 6 matching bases. The germline V and J ends were trimmed by 4 bases and 3 bases, with 9 bases remaining between them. The CDR3 extends over 14 amino acids. The germline V gene has CDR1 KGHSH and CDR2 LQKENI. The CDR3 nucleotides are TGTGCCAGCTCACAGAACAGGGACACCGGGGAGCTGTTTTTT. Its translation: CASSQNRDTGELFF.

The chain joins TRBV7-9 to TRBJ1-5; D unclear. With 2 bases removed from V and 0 bases from J, the gap between germline ends came to 5 bases. Looked up from germline, CDR1 is SEHNR and CDR2 is FQNEAQ (reference sequence). This CDR3 has 14 amino acids. The CDR3 DNA follows: TGTGCCAGCAGCTTAACAGATAGCAATCAGCCCCAGCATTTT. As protein: CASSLTDSNQPQHF.

The chain uses TRBV10-3 and TRBJ2-1; TRBD1 might be the D (7 bases). Trimming left V 0 bases short and J 3 bases short, with 15 bases between. This CDR3 comprises 17 residues. Germline CDR1 and CDR2: ENHRY and SYGVKD. CDR3 sequence reads: CAISESTWQGGYNEQFF. In DNA form, the CDR3 reads TGTGCCATCAGTGAGTCAACTTGGCAGGGGGGCTACAATGAGCAGTTCTTC.

This chain joins TRBV2 and TRBJ1-1; TRBD1 agrees at 8 bases. Germline CDR1 is SNHLY and CDR2 is FYNNEI. The V segment lost 4 bases and the J segment 2 bases; nucleotides outside the gene matches: 12. The CDR3 is made up of 17 amino acids. CDR3 in DNA: TGTGCCAGCAGTGGGGCCGGGACAGGAGGAGTCAACACTGAAGCTTTCTTT. Protein: CASSGAGTGGVNTEAFF. The variable domain in full, with the rest retrieved from reference TRBV2 and TRBJ1-1, is EPEVTQTPSHQVTQMGQEVILRCVPISNHLYFYWYRQILGQKVEFLVSFYNNEISEKSEIFDDQFSVERPDGSNFTLKIRSTKLEDSAMYFCASSGAGTGGVNTEAFFGQGTRLTVV.

The gene calls are TRBV7-9 and TRBJ2-3; 13 bases are shared with TRBD2. The CDR3 runs to 17 residues. Germline trimming cut 1 base from V and 1 base from J; bases unmatched to any gene: 2. CDR1 and CDR2 (germline): SEHNR, FQNEAQ (reference sequence). The CDR3 sequence: CASSLGLAGGGTDTQYF. The CDR3 coding sequence is TGTGCCAGCAGCTTAGGACTAGCGGGAGGCGGCACAGATACGCAGTATTTT. The variable domain in full, with the rest retrieved from reference TRBV7-9 and TRBJ2-3, is DTGVSQNPRHKITKRGQNVTFRCDPISEHNRLYWYRQTLGQGPEFLTYFQNEAQLEKSRLLSDRFSAERPKGSFSTLEIQRTEQGDSAMYLCASSLGLAGGGTDTQYFGPGTRLTVL.

The chain links TRBV5-5 to TRBJ1-1; 9 bases fit TRBD1. This CDR3 is built from 14 residues. CDR1 is SGHKS, CDR2 YYEKEE, per germline (reference sequence). V lost 5 bases to trimming and J lost 5 bases; unmatched junction nucleotides: 7. The CDR3: CASRPGQGLTEAFF. The CDR3 bases are TGTGCCAGCAGGCCGGGACAGGGACTTACTGAAGCTTTCTTT.

V usage is TRBV30 and J usage is TRBJ2-7; possible D gene TRBD1, 5 bases. Germline V lookup: CDR1 GTSNPN, CDR2 SVGIG (reference sequence). CDR3 length: 14 residues. Trimming cost V 1 base and J 3 bases, with 13 bases left between them. CDR3 nucleotide sequence: TGTGCCTGGAGTGAATCGGCAGGGAACTACGAGCAGTACTTC. Translated, it gives CAWSESAGNYEQYF.

This rearrangement joins TRBV9 to TRBJ2-5; 7 nucleotides align to TRBD2. This CDR3 has 15 amino acids. V lost 0 bases to trimming and J lost 3 bases; unmatched junction nucleotides: 5. Per the germline V gene, CDR1 is SGDLS and CDR2 is YYNGEE. CDR3 nucleotide sequence: TGTGCCAGCAGCGTAGCTTCGGGGGGAAAAGAGACCCAGTACTTC. Translating it yields CASSVASGGKETQYF.

This clone has just one count. V usage is TRBV30 and J usage is TRBJ1-2, with unresolved D. Per the germline V gene, CDR1 is GTSNPN and CDR2 is SVGIG (reference sequence). The germline V and J ends were trimmed by 0 bases and 0 bases, with 23 bases remaining between them. The CDR3 consists of 19 residues. As DNA, the CDR3 is TGTGCCTGGAGTGTACTTAGAGCGACGGCGAAAGAAGCTAACTATGGCTACACCTTC. Residues: CAWSVLRATAKEANYGYTF.

V is TRBV27 and J is TRBJ2-7; D is undetermined. Germline CDR1 reads MNHEY; CDR2 reads SMNVEV (reference sequence). V lost 2 bases and J 6 bases, leaving 8 bases between the germline ends. The CDR3 runs to 12 residues. The CDR3 here is CASSLPSSEQYF. The CDR3 bases are TGTGCCAGCAGTTTACCGAGCTCCGAGCAGTACTTC.

The J gene is TRBJ1-1, the V gene TRBV30, with a weak D call TRBD1 (6 bases). Trimming stripped 1 base from V and 1 base from J, with 13 bases between. Germline-derived CDR1 and CDR2 are GTSNPN and SVGIG (reference sequence). The CDR3 runs 15 residues. The CDR3 reads CAWSGLARGNTEAFF. CDR3 sequence (DNA): TGTGCCTGGAGTGGATTGGCCAGGGGGAACACTGAAGCTTTCTTT.

Comment on this clone: This specimen includes other DNA sequences encoding the same CDR3. V gene TRBV28 combines with J gene TRBJ2-5; D uncertain. From germline, CDR1 is MDHEN and CDR2 SYDVKM. The CDR3 loop spans 11 amino acids. Trimming pared 3 bases from V and 4 bases from J, leaving 3 bases between. The CDR3 DNA follows: TGTGCCAGCAGTTTCCTAGAGACCCAGTACTTC. Amino acids: CASSFLETQYF.

The chain has TRBV19 and TRBJ2-5, with 10 bases identical to TRBD1. This CDR3 contains 19 residues. Germline V gene sequence: CDR1 LNHDA, CDR2 SQIVND (reference sequence). J lost 4 bases, V lost 1 base, and 15 bases had no gene match. The CDR3, as DNA: TGTGCCAGTAGTATAGGGGGGACAGGGGCTTCCCTCGTGAGAGAGACCCAGTACTTC. Amino acids: CASSIGGTGASLVRETQYF.

This clone has just one count. The V and J genes are TRBV6-5 and TRBJ2-3; D unclear. Per the germline V gene, CDR1 is MNHEY and CDR2 is SVGAGI. The germline V and J ends were trimmed by 7 bases and 6 bases, with 8 bases remaining between them. The CDR3 extends over 11 amino acids. As DNA, the CDR3 is TGTGCCAGCAAGAGGTGGGATACGCAGTATTTT. It is translated as CASKRWDTQYF.

Written as DNA, the CDR3 is TGTGCCAGCAGCCCCGACATAAGGGGCTACACCTTC. Protein product: CASSPDIRGYTF. The V call is TRBV11-2, the J call TRBJ1-2; unclear D gene. Per germline, CDR1 SGHAT and CDR2 FQNNGV. The CDR3 totals 12 residues. Trimming took off 5 bases at V and 8 bases at J, with 12 bases between the two ends.

CDR3 in amino acids: CASSLGQDNYGYTF. In DNA, the CDR3 is TGCGCCAGCAGCTTGGGGCAGGATAACTATGGCTACACCTTC. The chain employs TRBV5-1 and TRBJ1-2; D gene uncertain. From germline, CDR1 is SGHRS and CDR2 YFSETQ. V was clipped by 0 bases and J by 1 base, with 7 bases between them. The CDR3 consists of 14 residues.

The genes are TRBV6-5 and TRBJ1-1; D is ambiguous. The CDR3 is 14 amino acids. Trimming cost V 0 bases and J 1 base, with 6 bases left between them. Germline assignment: CDR1 MNHEY and CDR2 SVGAGI. CDR3 protein: CASSYSGRNTEAFF. The CDR3 DNA follows: TGTGCCAGCAGTTACTCGGGGAGGAACACTGAAGCTTTCTTT.

V usage is TRBV6-1 and J usage is TRBJ1-2; 9 bases are shared with TRBD1. Germline values: CDR1 MNHNS, CDR2 SASEGT. The CDR3 has 14 amino acids. Unmatched junction bases numbered 8, after V lost 4 bases and J lost 8 bases. The CDR3 DNA sequence: TGTGCCAGCAGTGCGACACAGGGGGCTAGGGGCTACACCTTC. This encodes CASSATQGARGYTF.

This chain uses TRBV13 with TRBJ2-1, with 10 positions matching TRBD2. V was clipped by 5 bases and J by 2 bases; unmatched bases: 6. CDR1 is PRHDT and CDR2 is FYEKMQ in the germline V gene (reference sequence). The CDR3 is 16 residues long. The CDR3 nucleotides are TGTGCCAGCAGCCCCCAGAGCGGGAGGGCCTACAATGAGCAGTTCTTC. It yields the protein CASSPQSGRAYNEQFF.

This chain joins TRBV6-5 and TRBJ2-1; no clear D. Germline CDR1 is MNHEY and CDR2 is SVGAGI. V was cut by 0 bases and J by 12 bases, with 18 bases left in between. This CDR3 contains 15 residues. CDR3 nucleotide sequence: TGTGCCAGCAGTTACTCGATAGGCCAGGCCCTTTGGCAGTTCTTC. Protein product: CASSYSIGQALWQFF.